A selection of T cell receptor beta chains follows, all from one sample in a study of T cells in Graves' hyperthyroidism and ophthalmopathy. TCRdb used MiXCR to reprocess the multiplex PCR reads, holding one entry per CDR3 protein. Of about 360,000 distinct CDR3 sequences listed, about a fifth are singletons. Sample: blood. These receptor sequences come from a woman aged 18-29 years with Graves' hyperthyroidism. The CDR3 runs from the conserved cysteine through the conserved F or W. The order of the fields is J gene, clone size, V gene, D gene, CDR3 protein, CDR3 DNA. The D gene is left open where the match is weak. Clone sizes are given selectively: once, few, many, or a class where the clone is expanded.

j_call: TRBJ1-1; clone_size: many; v_call: TRBV5-4; d_call: -; cdr3_aa: CASSLKTNVNTEAFF; cdr3_nt: TGTGCCAGCAGCTTGAAGACCAACGTGAACACTGAAGCTTTCTTT
j_call: TRBJ2-7; clone_size: many; v_call: TRBV20-1; d_call: TRBD1; cdr3_aa: CSAGQGKDF; cdr3_nt: TGCAGTGCGGGACAGGGAAAAGACTTC
j_call: TRBJ1-2; clone_size: once; v_call: TRBV29-1; d_call: TRBD1; cdr3_aa: CSVGGQVHGGYTF; cdr3_nt: TGCAGCGTTGGAGGACAGGTCCACGGTGGCTACACCTTC
j_call: TRBJ2-7; clone_size: many; v_call: TRBV5-6; d_call: -; cdr3_aa: CASSTTGRRYEQYF; cdr3_nt: TGTGCCAGCAGCACCACGGGACGTAGGTACGAGCAGTACTTC
j_call: TRBJ2-7; clone_size: -; v_call: TRBV6-2/TRBV6-3; d_call: -; cdr3_aa: CASTSLASRAGGYEQYF; cdr3_nt: TGTGCCAGCACTTCCCTGGCCTCCCGAGCAGGCGGCTACGAGCAGTACTTC
j_call: TRBJ2-3; clone_size: -; v_call: TRBV7-2; d_call: TRBD2; cdr3_aa: CASSHSGGMTDTQYF; cdr3_nt: TGTGCCAGCAGCCATAGCGGGGGGATGACAGATACGCAGTATTTT
j_call: TRBJ1-5; clone_size: many; v_call: TRBV6-4; d_call: -; cdr3_aa: CASSPRFTRVGGNQPQHF; cdr3_nt: TGTGCCAGCAGTCCCCGGTTCACAAGGGTCGGTGGCAATCAGCCCCAGCATTTT
j_call: TRBJ2-5; clone_size: many; v_call: TRBV20-1; d_call: -; cdr3_aa: CSAGRLTTPETQYF; cdr3_nt: TGCAGTGCCGGTAGGCTAACCACCCCAGAGACCCAGTACTTC
j_call: TRBJ2-7; clone_size: few; v_call: TRBV6-2/TRBV6-3; d_call: -; cdr3_aa: CASAGPYEQYF; cdr3_nt: TGTGCCAGCGCAGGGCCTTACGAGCAGTACTTC
j_call: TRBJ2-7; clone_size: many; v_call: TRBV7-2; d_call: -; cdr3_aa: CASSPARSYEQYF; cdr3_nt: TGTGCCAGCAGCCCCGCTAGGTCCTACGAGCAGTACTTC
j_call: TRBJ2-5; clone_size: few; v_call: TRBV5-1; d_call: -; cdr3_aa: CASSFYQYGETQYF; cdr3_nt: TGCGCCAGCAGCTTTTATCAATACGGAGAGACCCAGTACTTC
j_call: TRBJ2-5; clone_size: few; v_call: TRBV7-9; d_call: TRBD2; cdr3_aa: CASSRLAGGPSETQYF; cdr3_nt: TGTGCCAGCAGTCGACTAGCGGGGGGGCCATCGGAGACCCAGTACTTC
j_call: TRBJ1-1; clone_size: many; v_call: TRBV5-1; d_call: -; cdr3_aa: CAGPEPANTEAFF; cdr3_nt: TGCGCCGGCCCGGAACCCGCGAACACTGAAGCTTTCTTT
j_call: TRBJ2-4; clone_size: few; v_call: TRBV3-1; d_call: TRBD2; cdr3_aa: CASSPGLVESIQYF; cdr3_nt: TGTGCCAGCAGCCCGGGACTAGTAGAAAGCATTCAGTACTTC
j_call: TRBJ2-5; clone_size: few; v_call: TRBV11-2; d_call: TRBD2; cdr3_aa: CASSSIRGGRETQYF; cdr3_nt: TGTGCCAGCAGCTCGATACGGGGGGGCAGGGAGACCCAGTACTTC
j_call: TRBJ1-2; clone_size: few; v_call: TRBV4-2; d_call: TRBD1; cdr3_aa: CASSQAGQVLNYGYTF; cdr3_nt: TGTGCCAGCAGCCAAGCAGGACAGGTGCTTAACTATGGCTACACCTTC
j_call: TRBJ2-7; clone_size: few; v_call: TRBV4-1; d_call: -; cdr3_aa: CASSRRGAPTYEQYF; cdr3_nt: TGCGCCAGCAGCCGCCGAGGGGCACCTACCTACGAGCAGTACTTC
j_call: TRBJ1-6; clone_size: many; v_call: TRBV12-3/TRBV12-4; d_call: TRBD1; cdr3_aa: CASRDRVQSPLHF; cdr3_nt: TGTGCCAGCAGGGACAGGGTACAATCACCCCTCCACTTT